Listed below are T cell receptor beta chains from one sample, sequenced in a study of OX40 agonist ivuxolimab in advanced cancers. Using immunoSEQ multiplex PCR, the repertoire was profiled, and TCRdb retains in-frame clones only, with some absent. The sample records roughly 64,000 clones, around four fifths being singletons. Sequencing used CD4+ or CD8+ T cells sorted from blood, obtained in a trial of the OX40 agonist ivuxolimab. Receptors originate from an adult with an advanced solid tumor such as melanoma, head and neck, liver or kidney cancer. CDR3s include the opening cysteine and the closing phenylalanine or tryptophan. The order of the fields is D gene, clone size, J gene, V gene, CDR3 DNA, CDR3 protein. The D gene is left open where the match is weak. A clone size is listed for some rows: how often the clone was seen (once, few, many), or a class if it is expanded.

NA,many,TRBJ1-5,TRBV5-1,TGCGCCAGCAGCTTGGGACCCCCAGGCCAGCCCCAGCATTTT,CASSLGPPGQPQHF
TRBD1,few,TRBJ2-1,TRBV7-3,TGTGCCAGCAGCGTGGACAGGGACAATGAGCAGTTCTTC,CASSVDRDNEQFF
NA,NA,TRBJ2-7,TRBV5-1,TGCGCCAGCAGCCCGGGACCTCCCTACGAGCAGTACTTC,CASSPGPPYEQYF
NA,NA,TRBJ1-2,TRBV19,TGTGCCAGTAGTATAGCCAGAGCTAACTATGGCTACACCTTC,CASSIARANYGYTF
NA,NA,TRBJ2-7,TRBV5-1,TGCGCCAGCAGCTTGTACGGGGGACAACGGACCCACGAGCAGTACTTC,CASSLYGGQRTHEQYF
NA,NA,TRBJ2-7,TRBV7-3,TGTGCCAGCAGCTTGGATGGGGTACACGAGCAGTACTTC,CASSLDGVHEQYF
TRBD2,NA,TRBJ2-1,TRBV15,TGTGCCACCAGCAGAGATTCGGGCTTTTGGACTAGCGGAGATGCCTACAATGAGCAGTTCTTC,CATSRDSGFWTSGDAYNEQFF
TRBD1,NA,TRBJ1-6,TRBV27,TGTGCCAGCAGTGTCGACAGGGCGATGGATAATTCACCCCTCCACTTT,CASSVDRAMDNSPLHF
NA,NA,TRBJ1-2,TRBV29-1,TGCAGCGCGGAGACACAGCTGTCCTATGGCTACACCTTC,CSAETQLSYGYTF
NA,NA,TRBJ2-2,TRBV4-2,TGTGCCAGCAGCCACAGTAGTCGCACCGGGGAGCTGTTTTTT,CASSHSSRTGELFF
TRBD1,NA,TRBJ1-2,TRBV11-3,TGTGCCAGCAGAAAGGGAGGGGGCGTAGGTGGCTACACCTTC,CASRKGGGVGGYTF
NA,NA,TRBJ2-2,TRBV15,TGTGCCACCAGCTCCTGGACAGACAGTCGGACCACCGGGGAGCTGTTTTTT,CATSSWTDSRTTGELFF
NA,NA,TRBJ2-5,TRBV7-2,TGTGCCAGCAGCCCTGCCGCCCAGCAGCAGTACTTC,CASSPAAQQQYF
NA,NA,TRBJ2-7,TRBV27,TGTGCCAGCAGTCCCCGTCCCCACAAAGGCGAGCAGTACTTC,CASSPRPHKGEQYF
NA,NA,TRBJ2-7,TRBV28,TGTGCCAGCAGTTTAGGGCAGCTCTACGAGCAGTACTTC,CASSLGQLYEQYF
NA,NA,TRBJ2-2,TRBV11-3,TGTGCCAGCAGCTTAGAAGCTCTCGGGGAGCTGTTTTTT,CASSLEALGELFF
TRBD1,NA,TRBJ1-5,TRBV5-5,TGTGCCAGCAGCTTCGGCGGGACAGGGGGCAATCAGCCCCAGCATTTT,CASSFGGTGGNQPQHF
NA,NA,TRBJ1-6,TRBV5-1,TGCGCCAGCGGAACCGGGGACGTGGCACCCCTCCACTTT,CASGTGDVAPLHF
NA,NA,TRBJ1-2,TRBV6-5,TGTGCCAGCAGTTCACACGTGGGTCTTAGCTACACCTTC,CASSSHVGLSYTF
TRBD1,NA,TRBJ1-2,TRBV5-4,TGTGCCAGCAGCAGGGGGACAGACAACTATGGCTACACCTTC,CASSRGTDNYGYTF
NA,few,TRBJ1-1,TRBV19,TGTGCCAGTAGTAGGGGCCTCATGAACACTGAAGCTTTCTTT,CASSRGLMNTEAFF
NA,NA,TRBJ2-3,TRBV30,TGTGCCTGGACAGGCACAGATACGCAGTATTTT,CAWTGTDTQYF
TRBD1,NA,TRBJ1-2,TRBV2,TGTGCCAGCAGCCGGGAGGGGGCCGGTGGCTACACCTTC,CASSREGAGGYTF
TRBD1,NA,TRBJ1-1,TRBV2,TGTGCCAGCAAGGGGGCCCGATTGAACACTGAAGCTTTCTTT,CASKGARLNTEAFF
NA,NA,TRBJ1-2,TRBV18,TGTGCCAGCTCACCAGAGACAGTAAGAAAGAATGGCTACACCTTC,CASSPETVRKNGYTF
NA,NA,TRBJ2-1,TRBV14,TGTGCCAGCAGCCAAGTTCCTAGCAGCTACAATGAGCAGTTCTTC,CASSQVPSSYNEQFF
NA,NA,TRBJ2-5,TRBV5-4,TGTGCCAGCACGTTAAGCGGAGGCCAAGAGACCCAGTACTTC,CASTLSGGQETQYF
TRBD1,NA,TRBJ1-2,TRBV10-3,TGTGCCATCAGTGAGGACAGGGGTAACTATGGCTACACCTTC,CAISEDRGNYGYTF
NA,NA,TRBJ1-1,TRBV2,TGTGCCAGCACAAGGGAAGGGAACACTGAAGCTTTCTTT,CASTREGNTEAFF
NA,NA,TRBJ1-3,TRBV5-5,TGTGCCAGCAGCTTGGCAGGGAACCTCTTGAGGAACACCATATATTTT,CASSLAGNLLRNTIYF
NA,NA,TRBJ2-5,TRBV4-1,TGCGCCAGCAGCCAACGTAGGGGGGTAAGGGAGACCCAGTACTTC,CASSQRRGVRETQYF
NA,NA,TRBJ1-2,TRBV4-3,TGCGCCAGCAGCCAAGAAATGGGCGGCTATGGCTACACCTTC,CASSQEMGGYGYTF
TRBD1,NA,TRBJ1-6,TRBV5-4,TGTGCCAGCAGCTCCGGGACAGACAGAAATTCACCCCTCCACTTT,CASSSGTDRNSPLHF
NA,NA,TRBJ2-7,TRBV7-9,TGTGCCAGCAGCTTAGCTGAAGGGAACTCCTACGAGCAGTACTTC,CASSLAEGNSYEQYF
TRBD2,NA,TRBJ2-7,TRBV7-2,TGTGCCAGCAGCTTATTCGGGGGGGTCGAGCAGTACTTC,CASSLFGGVEQYF
NA,NA,TRBJ1-5,TRBV4-2,TGTGCCAGCGGTAGGTCATGGGTAGGCAATCAGCCCCAGCATTTT,CASGRSWVGNQPQHF
NA,NA,TRBJ1-1,TRBV7-8,TGTGCCAGCAGCTTAGAAGGGCTGACCAACACTGAAGCTTTCTTT,CASSLEGLTNTEAFF
TRBD2,once,TRBJ2-7,TRBV5-4,TGTGCCAGCAGCGTAGGGACTAGCGGGGTCTACGAGCAGTACTTC,CASSVGTSGVYEQYF
NA,NA,TRBJ2-3,TRBV28,TGTGCCAGAAGGGCAGATACGCAGTATTTT,CARRADTQYF
TRBD1,NA,TRBJ2-7,TRBV10-3,TGTGCCATCAGCCCGACAGGGGATATCTACGAGCAGTACTTC,CAISPTGDIYEQYF
TRBD1,NA,TRBJ2-7,TRBV27,TGTGCCAGCAGCTGGACAGGGGCCTACGAGCAGTACTTC,CASSWTGAYEQYF
NA,NA,TRBJ2-2,TRBV19,TGTGCCAGTAGTATTCGGAGCGCCGCGAACACCGGGGAGCTGTTTTTT,CASSIRSAANTGELFF
NA,NA,TRBJ1-1,TRBV30,TGTGCCTGGAGACAAACGGGGAACACTGAAGCTTTCTTT,CAWRQTGNTEAFF